Below, 29 T cell receptor beta chains from the same sample are listed, as sequenced in a study of blood T cell repertoires in COVID-19. Profiled with immunoSEQ multiplex PCR; TCRdb holds only in-frame clones, not every one. The sample consists of 100,000 to 120,000 clones, around four fifths of them appearing once. Input material: peripheral blood. These receptor sequences come from a woman in her fifties or sixties with acute or convalescent COVID-19.

This clone was seen just once. V gene TRBV3-1 (or the pseudogene TRBV3-2) combines with J gene TRBJ1-2; 8 bases align to TRBD1. Germline V gene lookup returns CDR1 LGHDT and CDR2 YNNKEL (reference sequence). The V gene end was trimmed by 4 bases and the J gene end by 2 bases; junction bases not matched to a gene: 3. This CDR3 spans 14 amino acids. CDR3 residues: CASSRTGKNYGYTF. DNA of the CDR3: TGTGCCAGCAGCCGGACAGGGAAAAACTATGGCTACACCTTC.

V is TRBV29-1 and J is TRBJ2-7; 8 nucleotides agree with TRBD2. The CDR3 totals 14 residues. V lost 7 bases to trimming and J lost 0 bases; unmatched junction nucleotides: 8. Looked up from germline, CDR1 is SQVTM and CDR2 is ANQGSEA. The CDR3 bases are TGCAGCGCACGACTAGCGCTAAGCTCCTACGAGCAGTACTTC. Amino acids: CSARLALSSYEQYF.

CDR3 DNA: TGTGCCAGTAGCCCGGGACTCCCCCCAGATACGCAGTATTTT. This translates into CASSPGLPPDTQYF. The chain is built from TRBV19 and TRBJ2-3; maybe TRBD2 (6 bases). This CDR3 has 14 residues. Per the germline V gene, CDR1 is LNHDA and CDR2 is SQIVND (reference sequence). The germline V and J ends were trimmed by 6 bases and 4 bases, with 14 bases remaining between them.

The V gene is TRBV12-3 or TRBV12-4, the J gene TRBJ2-7; tentatively, D is TRBD1 (5 bases). The CDR3 runs 12 residues. V lost 3 bases and J 8 bases, leaving 11 bases between the germline ends. CDR3 residues: CASSFGQGQQYF. The DNA of the CDR3 is TGTGCCAGCAGTTTTGGGCAGGGCCAGCAGTACTTC.

The chain combines TRBV6-1 with TRBJ2-1; 11 bases are shared with TRBD2. V lost 4 bases and J lost 6; bases outside the gene matches: 8. The CDR3 length is 16 residues. The germline gives CDR1 MNHNS, CDR2 SASEGT. For the CDR3, the DNA is TGTGCCAGCAGTGGGCGTAGCGGGGGGGGTCTCAATGAGCAGTTCTTC. Protein product: CASSGRSGGGLNEQFF.

This chain connects TRBV15 to TRBJ2-1; TRBD2 matches at 11 bases. There are 18 residues in the CDR3. Germline values: CDR1 LNHNV, CDR2 YYDKDF (reference sequence). V shed 8 bases, J shed 4 bases, and the junction held 16 bases outside the gene matches. CDR3 coding DNA: TGTGCCACCGAGGATGTTTTTGCGGTAGCGGGGGGGTACAATGAGCAGTTCTTC. It specifies CATEDVFAVAGGYNEQFF.

V and J are TRBV5-4 and TRBJ2-1; a possible D gene is TRBD2 (6 bases). This CDR3 has 14 amino acids. V shed 4 bases and J shed 5 bases, with 13 bases lying between them. Germline V gene data show CDR1 as SGHNT and CDR2 as YYREEE (reference sequence). The CDR3 sequence: CASSRGWGNNEQFF. The CDR3 DNA reads TGTGCCAGCAGCCGGGGGTGGGGGAACAATGAGCAGTTCTTC.

CDR3 amino acids: CASSLRSPSTDTQYF. The CDR3 nucleotides are TGTGCCAGCAGCTTACGCAGTCCTAGCACAGATACGCAGTATTTT. J is TRBJ2-3 and V is TRBV7-2; D gene uncertain. V was clipped by 2 bases and J by 0 bases, with 9 bases between them. The CDR3 has 15 amino acids. Germline V CDR1 and CDR2: SGHTA, FQGNSA.

This chain uses TRBV3-1 (or the pseudogene TRBV3-2) with TRBJ2-5; no clear D. Germline assignment: CDR1 LGHDT and CDR2 YNNKEL (reference sequence). There are 16 residues in the CDR3. Trimming took off 0 bases at V and 2 bases at J, with 13 bases between the two ends. The chain's CDR3 is CASSQDPMGLQETQYF. The CDR3 nucleotides are TGTGCCAGCAGCCAAGATCCGATGGGCCTTCAAGAGACCCAGTACTTC.

A few counts support this clone. The chain recombines TRBV12-1 with TRBJ2-7; the table calls TRBD1, which could not be checked here. TRBV12-1 is deemed a pseudogene. This CDR3 has 15 amino acids. The CDR3 sequence is CASSFAGQGFYEQYF. The DNA of the CDR3 is TGTGCCAGCAGCTTTGCGGGACAGGGTTTTTACGAGCAGTACTTC.

This clone has only one observation. The chain employs TRBV7-2 and TRBJ1-1, with 7 bases that match TRBD1. This CDR3 contains 17 residues. Germline lookup yields CDR1 SGHTA and CDR2 FQGNSA. V dropped 1 base and J dropped 0; count of bases not matched to a gene: 8. The DNA of the CDR3 is TGTGCCAGCAGCTTAGGACAGGGTTGGGGGATGAACACTGAAGCTTTCTTT. This sequence encodes CASSLGQGWGMNTEAFF.

This clone was counted between two and nine times. This chain joins TRBV28 and TRBJ2-7; 9 bases fit TRBD1. Trimming cost V 4 bases and J 3 bases; bases outside gene matches: 4. This CDR3 spans 14 amino acids. Germline V gene sequence: CDR1 MDHEN, CDR2 SYDVKM. The CDR3: CASSSGQGFYEQYF. CDR3 nucleotide sequence: TGTGCCAGCAGTTCGGGACAGGGTTTCTACGAGCAGTACTTC.

The chain recombines TRBV6-5 with TRBJ1-4; tentatively, D is TRBD1 (6 bases). Germline CDR1 is MNHEY and CDR2 is SVGAGI. CDR3 length equals 15 residues. Trimming pared 2 bases from V and 3 bases from J, leaving 10 bases between. The CDR3 DNA sequence: TGTGCCAGCAGTTACAGGGGGAGGGCTAATGAAAAACTGTTTTTT. Amino acids: CASSYRGRANEKLFF.

The genes are TRBV3-1 (or the pseudogene TRBV3-2) and TRBJ2-5; TRBD2 matches 10 bases. CDR1 is LGHDT and CDR2 is YNNKEL in the germline V gene (reference sequence). The CDR3 loop spans 18 amino acids. V trimming: 0 bases; J trimming: 5 bases; junction bases outside the gene matches: 12. The CDR3 nucleotides are TGTGCCAGCAGCCAAGATCAGAGCCTAGCGGGGGCACGGGAGACCCAGTACTTC. Translated: CASSQDQSLAGARETQYF.

The genes are TRBV5-1 and TRBJ2-1; 8 nucleotides align to TRBD1. V was pared by 7 bases and J by 5 bases, with 11 bases of the junction left unmatched. Germline V gene sequence: CDR1 SGHRS, CDR2 YFSETQ. CDR3 size: 15 residues. The CDR3 protein is CASRLRTGNHNEQFF. CDR3 bases: TGCGCCAGCCGCCTCAGGACAGGGAATCACAATGAGCAGTTCTTC.

The chain has TRBV10-3 and TRBJ2-1, with D hard to call. Trimming removed 4 bases from V and 7 bases from J, with 11 bases in between. The CDR3 totals 13 residues. Germline V gives CDR1 ENHRY, CDR2 SYGVKD. The CDR3 protein is CAISGEPRNEQFF. The CDR3 DNA reads TGTGCCATCAGTGGCGAGCCTAGAAATGAGCAGTTCTTC.

CDR3 amino acids: CASSLGGGNYGYTF. As DNA, the CDR3 is TGTGCCAGCAGCTTAGGGGGGGGCAACTATGGCTACACCTTC. The chain joins TRBV7-2 to TRBJ1-2; tentatively, D is TRBD1 (6 bases). The CDR3 sequence is 14 residues long. Deletions cut 1 base from V and 2 bases from J, with 8 bases between. Per germline, CDR1 SGHTA and CDR2 FQGNSA.

The rearrangement links TRBV20-1 to TRBJ1-4, with 7 bases aligning to TRBD1. The junction had 5 bases not matched to a gene; V was cut back by 3 bases and J by 4 bases. The CDR3 is made up of 14 amino acids. Germline V gene sequence: CDR1 DFQATT, CDR2 SNEGSKA (reference sequence). Written as DNA, the CDR3 is TGCAGTGCTAGTCCAGGGGGGTATAATGAAAAACTGTTTTTT. Protein product: CSASPGGYNEKLFF.

This rearrangement joins TRBV5-1 to TRBJ1-5; D gene uncertain. CDR3 length equals 13 residues. The germline V and J ends were trimmed by 0 bases and 5 bases, with 6 bases remaining between them. Germline V gives CDR1 SGHRS, CDR2 YFSETQ. This CDR3 reads CASSLELDQPQHF. In DNA form, the CDR3 reads TGCGCCAGCAGCTTGGAACTAGATCAGCCCCAGCATTTT.

This chain links TRBV7-9 with TRBJ1-3; D is uncertain. This CDR3 region has 14 residues. V lost 5 bases and J 0 bases, leaving 8 bases between the germline ends. Germline V CDR1 and CDR2: SEHNR, FQNEAQ (reference sequence). The CDR3, as DNA: TGTGCCAGCAGCCTTAGCCCCTCTGGAAACACCATATATTTT. Translation gives CASSLSPSGNTIYF.

V usage is TRBV28 and J usage is TRBJ2-5; a possible D gene is TRBD2 (5 bases). Germline loops: CDR1 MDHEN, CDR2 SYDVKM. There are 15 residues in the CDR3. The V and J ends lost 4 bases and 10 bases respectively, with 22 bases between them. CDR3 sequence: CASSSPLTVALDQYF. In DNA, the CDR3 is TGTGCCAGCAGTTCACCTCTGACCGTAGCGTTGGACCAGTACTTC.

The rearrangement links TRBV6-1 to TRBJ1-1; D is undetermined. The germline V gene has CDR1 MNHNS and CDR2 SASEGT. The CDR3 totals 15 residues. Trimming pared 1 base from V and 4 bases from J, leaving 13 bases between. The CDR3 nucleotides are TGTGCCAGCAGTGAAGTCCCGGGAACCCCCACTGAAGCTTTCTTT. Translated: CASSEVPGTPTEAFF.

The gene calls are TRBV6-2 or TRBV6-3 and TRBJ1-5, with TRBD1 identical over 12 bases. CDR1 and CDR2 (germline): MNHEY, SVGEGT. This CDR3 contains 17 residues. J gave up 2 bases and V 4 bases, and 6 bases lay outside the gene matches. The CDR3 here is CASSWGTGGLGNQPQHF. The CDR3 coding sequence is TGTGCCAGCAGTTGGGGGACAGGGGGCCTTGGCAATCAGCCCCAGCATTTT.

The chain couples TRBV7-2 to TRBJ1-1, with TRBD1 identical over 9 bases. This CDR3 is built from 16 residues. CDR1 and CDR2 (germline): SGHTA, FQGNSA. The V gene end was trimmed by 5 bases and the J gene end by 6 bases; junction bases not matched to a gene: 13. CDR3 in DNA: TGTGCCAGCAGCCCCCACGAACGGGACAGGGTGCCTGAAGCTTTCTTT. Amino acid sequence: CASSPHERDRVPEAFF. The full variable domain, completed using reference TRBV7-2 and TRBJ1-1, is GAGVSQSPSNKVTEKGKDVELRCDPISGHTALYWYRQSLGQGLEFLIYFQGNSAPDKSGLPSDRFSAERTGGSVSTLTIQRTQQEDSAVYLCASSPHERDRVPEAFFGQGTRLTVV.

The chain employs TRBV3-1 (or the pseudogene TRBV3-2) and TRBJ1-2; D perhaps matches TRBD1 (6 bases). V lost 0 bases, J lost 3 bases, and 14 bases lay in between. The germline V gene encodes CDR1 LGHDT and CDR2 YNNKEL (reference sequence). The length of the CDR3 is 16 residues. The CDR3 reads CASSQDRGGSHYGYTF. The CDR3 nucleotides are TGTGCCAGCAGCCAAGATAGGGGGGGATCCCACTATGGCTACACCTTC.

This clone occurred a few times. The identical CDR3 is also encoded by other nucleotide sequences in the sample. The rearrangement links TRBV19 to TRBJ1-4; D is uncertain. The CDR3 is 14 residues long. V was trimmed by 2 bases and J by 5 bases, leaving 9 bases between them. Per germline, CDR1 LNHDA and CDR2 SQIVND (reference sequence). The CDR3 bases are TGTGCCAGTAGTATATTGGGAGGGAATGAAAAACTGTTTTTT. It is translated as CASSILGGNEKLFF.

This chain links TRBV7-9 with TRBJ1-2; D is possibly TRBD1 (5 bases). The germline gives CDR1 SEHNR, CDR2 FQNEAQ (reference sequence). V lost 6 bases and J lost 6, with 11 bases in between. This CDR3 has 12 residues. CDR3 nucleotide sequence: TGTGCCAGCAGTTCCGCAGGGCATGGCTACACCTTC. Protein sequence: CASSSAGHGYTF.

The chain carries TRBV11-2 and TRBJ2-1, with unresolved D. Trimming removed 3 bases from V and 5 bases from J, with 11 bases in between. Germline CDR1 reads SGHAT; CDR2 reads FQNNGV. CDR3 length equals 14 residues. The DNA of the CDR3 is TGTGCCAGCAGCTTGGCCGCCCCCAACAATGAGCAGTTCTTC. Amino acid sequence: CASSLAAPNNEQFF.

This chain uses TRBV9 with TRBJ1-1; D is possibly TRBD1 (6 bases). From germline, CDR1 is SGDLS and CDR2 YYNGEE. The CDR3 is made up of 14 amino acids. Trimming took 0 bases from V and 7 from J, leaving 13 bases between them. This CDR3 is CASSVAMETGEAFF. In DNA, the CDR3 is TGTGCCAGCAGCGTAGCTATGGAGACAGGTGAAGCTTTCTTT. Drawing the rest from reference TRBV9 and TRBJ1-1, the complete variable domain is DSGVTQTPKHLITATGQRVTLRCSPRSGDLSVYWYQQSLDQGLQFLIQYYNGEERAKGNILERFSAQQFPDLHSELNLSSLELGDSALYFCASSVAMETGEAFFGQGTRLTVV.